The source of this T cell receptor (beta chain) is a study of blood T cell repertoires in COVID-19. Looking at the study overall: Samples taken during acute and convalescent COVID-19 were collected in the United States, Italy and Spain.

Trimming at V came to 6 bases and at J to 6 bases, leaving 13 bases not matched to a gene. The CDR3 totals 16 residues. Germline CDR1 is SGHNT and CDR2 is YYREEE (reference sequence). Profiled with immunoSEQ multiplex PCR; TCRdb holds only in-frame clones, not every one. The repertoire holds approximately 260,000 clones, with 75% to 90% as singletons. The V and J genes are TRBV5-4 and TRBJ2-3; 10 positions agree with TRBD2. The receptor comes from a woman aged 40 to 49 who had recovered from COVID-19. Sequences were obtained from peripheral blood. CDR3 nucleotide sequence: TGTGCCAGCACCCCGGTAGTAGCGGGGGGACCCGATACGCAGTATTTT. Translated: CASTPVVAGGPDTQYF.